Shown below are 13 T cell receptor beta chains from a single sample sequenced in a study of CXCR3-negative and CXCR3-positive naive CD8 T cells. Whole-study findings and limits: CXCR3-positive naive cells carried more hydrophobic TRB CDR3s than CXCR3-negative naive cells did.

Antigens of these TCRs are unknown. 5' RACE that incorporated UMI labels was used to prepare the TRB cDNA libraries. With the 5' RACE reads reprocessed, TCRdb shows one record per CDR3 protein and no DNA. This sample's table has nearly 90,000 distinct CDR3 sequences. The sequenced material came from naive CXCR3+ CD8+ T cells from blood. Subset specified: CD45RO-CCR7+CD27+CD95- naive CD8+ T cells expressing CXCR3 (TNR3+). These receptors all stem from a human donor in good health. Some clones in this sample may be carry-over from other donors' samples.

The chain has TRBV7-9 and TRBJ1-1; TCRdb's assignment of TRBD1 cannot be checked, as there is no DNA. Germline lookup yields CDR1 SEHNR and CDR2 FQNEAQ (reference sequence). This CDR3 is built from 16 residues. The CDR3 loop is CASSSLSTGGNTEAFF.

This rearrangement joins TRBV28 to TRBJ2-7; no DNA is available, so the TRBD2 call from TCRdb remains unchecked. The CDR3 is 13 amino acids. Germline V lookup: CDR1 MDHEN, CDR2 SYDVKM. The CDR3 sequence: CASSSREGYEQYF.

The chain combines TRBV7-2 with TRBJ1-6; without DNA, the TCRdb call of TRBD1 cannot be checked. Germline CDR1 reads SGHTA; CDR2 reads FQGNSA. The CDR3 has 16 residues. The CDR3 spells CASTHMDRAGISPLHF.

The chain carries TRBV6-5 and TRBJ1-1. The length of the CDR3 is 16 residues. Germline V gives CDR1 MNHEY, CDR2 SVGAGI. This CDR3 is CASSYAAGLKNTEAFF.

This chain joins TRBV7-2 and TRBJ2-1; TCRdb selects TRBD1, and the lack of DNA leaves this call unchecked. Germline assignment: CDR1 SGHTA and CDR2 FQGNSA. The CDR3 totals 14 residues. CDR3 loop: CASSPWTEYNEQFF. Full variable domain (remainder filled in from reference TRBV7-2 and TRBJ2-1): GAGVSQSPSNKVTEKGKDVELRCDPISGHTALYWYRQSLGQGLEFLIYFQGNSAPDKSGLPSDRFSAERTGGSVSTLTIQRTQQEDSAVYLCASSPWTEYNEQFFGPGTRLTVL.

The CDR3 protein is CASSEGQGLGVYEQYF. The chain uses TRBV5-1 and TRBJ2-7; TCRdb names TRBD1, which stays unverified in the absence of DNA. Germline loops: CDR1 SGHRS, CDR2 YFSETQ. CDR3 size: 16 residues.

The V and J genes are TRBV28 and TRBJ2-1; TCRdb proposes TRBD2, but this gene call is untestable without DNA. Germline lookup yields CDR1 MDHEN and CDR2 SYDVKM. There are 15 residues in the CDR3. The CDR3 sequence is CASSLASGSVDEQFF.

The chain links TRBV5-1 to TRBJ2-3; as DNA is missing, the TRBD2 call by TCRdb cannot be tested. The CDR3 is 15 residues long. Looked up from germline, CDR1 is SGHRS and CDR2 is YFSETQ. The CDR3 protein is CASSLTRGSTDTQYF.

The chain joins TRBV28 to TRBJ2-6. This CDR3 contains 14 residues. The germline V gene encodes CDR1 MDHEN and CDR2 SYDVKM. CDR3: CASSLSPGANVLTF.

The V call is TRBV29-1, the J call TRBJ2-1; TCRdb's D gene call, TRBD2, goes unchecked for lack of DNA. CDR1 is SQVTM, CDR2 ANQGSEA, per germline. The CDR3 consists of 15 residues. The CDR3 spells CSVAYYGTSGNEQFF.

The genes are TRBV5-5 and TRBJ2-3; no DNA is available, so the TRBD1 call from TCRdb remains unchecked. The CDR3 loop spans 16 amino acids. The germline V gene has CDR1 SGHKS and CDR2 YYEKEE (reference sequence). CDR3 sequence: CASSAGTGGVTDTQYF.

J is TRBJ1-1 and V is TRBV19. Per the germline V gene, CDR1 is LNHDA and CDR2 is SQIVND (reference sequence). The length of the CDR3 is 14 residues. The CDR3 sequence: CATTPWGGRTEAFF.

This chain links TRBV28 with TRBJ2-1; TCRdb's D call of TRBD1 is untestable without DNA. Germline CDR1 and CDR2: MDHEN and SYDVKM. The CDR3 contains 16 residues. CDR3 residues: CASSLDGTGEDNEQFF.